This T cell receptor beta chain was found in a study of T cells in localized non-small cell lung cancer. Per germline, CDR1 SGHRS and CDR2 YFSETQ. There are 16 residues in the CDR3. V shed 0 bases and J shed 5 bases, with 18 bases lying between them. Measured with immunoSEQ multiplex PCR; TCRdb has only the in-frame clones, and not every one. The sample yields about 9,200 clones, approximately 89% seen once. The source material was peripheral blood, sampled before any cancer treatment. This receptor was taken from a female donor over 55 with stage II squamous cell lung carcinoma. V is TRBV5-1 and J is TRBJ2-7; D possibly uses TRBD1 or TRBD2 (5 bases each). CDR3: CASSLDGGYRLNEQYF. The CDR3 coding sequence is TGCGCCAGCAGCTTGGATGGGGGATATCGTTTGAACGAGCAGTACTTC. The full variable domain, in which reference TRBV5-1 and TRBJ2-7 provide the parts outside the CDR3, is KAGVTQTPRYLIKTRGQQVTLSCSPISGHRSVSWYQQTPGQGLQFLFEYFSETQRNKGNFPGRFSGRQFSNSRSEMNVSTLELGDSALYLCASSLDGGYRLNEQYFGPGTRLTVT.